This TCR beta chain was profiled in a study of siplizumab effects on memory and regulatory T cells. Trimming took off 6 bases at V and 1 base at J, with 13 bases between the two ends. CDR1 and CDR2 from the germline V gene are LNHDA and SQIVND (reference sequence). The CDR3 has 15 amino acids. The assay was immunoSEQ multiplex PCR, and TCRdb's table has in-frame clones only and misses some. The sample holds some 100,000 clones; around 90% are singletons and the top ten take roughly 2.7%. As for this clone: The target antigen is unknown.

Whole-study findings and limits: It was not possible to assign a naive or memory phenotype to roughly 80-97% of proliferating CD4+ or CD8+ clones. Memory cells seemed less diverse than naive T cells, which also seemed major contributors to the alloresponse. Versus under 35% in controls, the mappable alloreactive CD4+ clones averaged about 69% Treg-derived with siplizumab.

The chain recombines TRBV19 with TRBJ1-5; D ambiguous. Sequencing was done on a sample of CD4+ T cells sorted from blood. The origin of this receptor is a human donor in good health. Some clones in this sample may be carry-over from other donors' samples. CDR3 amino acids: CASRPGRGSNQPQHF. The CDR3 nucleotides are TGTGCCAGTAGGCCCGGCCGAGGGAGCAATCAGCCCCAGCATTTT.